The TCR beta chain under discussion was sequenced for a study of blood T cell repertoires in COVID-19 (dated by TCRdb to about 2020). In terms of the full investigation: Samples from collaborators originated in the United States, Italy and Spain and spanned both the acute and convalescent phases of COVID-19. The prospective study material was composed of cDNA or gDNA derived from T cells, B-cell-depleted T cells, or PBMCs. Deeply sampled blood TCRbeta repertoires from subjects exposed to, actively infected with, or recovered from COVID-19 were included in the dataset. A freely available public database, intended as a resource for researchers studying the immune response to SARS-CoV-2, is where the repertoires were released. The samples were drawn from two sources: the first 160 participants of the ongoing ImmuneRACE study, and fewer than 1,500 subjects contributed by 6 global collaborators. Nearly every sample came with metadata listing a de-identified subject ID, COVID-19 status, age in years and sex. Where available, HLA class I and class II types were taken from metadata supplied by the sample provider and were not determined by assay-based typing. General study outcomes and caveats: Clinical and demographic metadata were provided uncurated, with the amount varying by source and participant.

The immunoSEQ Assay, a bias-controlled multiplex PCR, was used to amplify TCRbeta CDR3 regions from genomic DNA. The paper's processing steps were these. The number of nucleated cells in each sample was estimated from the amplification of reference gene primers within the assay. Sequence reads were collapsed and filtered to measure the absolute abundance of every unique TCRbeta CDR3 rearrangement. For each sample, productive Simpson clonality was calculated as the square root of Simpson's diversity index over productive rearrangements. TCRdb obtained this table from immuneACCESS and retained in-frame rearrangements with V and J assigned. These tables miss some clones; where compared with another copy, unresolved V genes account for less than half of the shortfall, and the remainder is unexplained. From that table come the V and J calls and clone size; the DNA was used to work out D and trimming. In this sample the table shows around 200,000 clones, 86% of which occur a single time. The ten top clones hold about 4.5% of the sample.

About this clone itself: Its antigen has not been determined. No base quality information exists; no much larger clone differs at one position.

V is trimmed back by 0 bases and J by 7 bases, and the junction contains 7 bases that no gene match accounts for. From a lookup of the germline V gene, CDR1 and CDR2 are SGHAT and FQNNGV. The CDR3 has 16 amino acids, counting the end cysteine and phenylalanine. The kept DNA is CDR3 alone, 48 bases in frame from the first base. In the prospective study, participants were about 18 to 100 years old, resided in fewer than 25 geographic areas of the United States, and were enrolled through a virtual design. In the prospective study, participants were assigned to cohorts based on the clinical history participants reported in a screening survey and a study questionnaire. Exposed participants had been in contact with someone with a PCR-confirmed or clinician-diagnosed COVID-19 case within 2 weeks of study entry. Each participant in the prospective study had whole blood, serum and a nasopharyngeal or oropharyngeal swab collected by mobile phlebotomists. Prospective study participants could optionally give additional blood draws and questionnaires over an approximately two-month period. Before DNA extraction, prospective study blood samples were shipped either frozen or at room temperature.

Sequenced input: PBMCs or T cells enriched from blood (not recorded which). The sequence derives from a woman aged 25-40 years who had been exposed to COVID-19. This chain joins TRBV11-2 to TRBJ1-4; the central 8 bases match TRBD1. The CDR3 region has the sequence CASSLDFRQGSEKLFF. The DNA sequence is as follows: TGTGCCAGCAGCTTAGATTTCAGACAGGGGAGTGAAAAACTGTTTTTT. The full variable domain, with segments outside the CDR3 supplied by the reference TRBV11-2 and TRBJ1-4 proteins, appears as EAGVAQSPRYKIIEKRQSVAFWCNPISGHATLYWYQQILGQGPKLLIQFQNNGVVDDSQLPKDRFSAERLKGVDSTLKIQPAKLEDSAVYLCASSLDFRQGSEKLFFGSGTQLSVL.